The clone carrying this TCR beta chain was seen only once. Its antigen is not identified. The data were obtained in a study of T cell repertoires in ileal Crohn's disease. Study details: Surgery for a complication: stricturing in about 60%, penetrating in about 39%. About half of patients got postoperative therapy: about a dozen thiopurines, approximately 17 anti-TNF. Study results and limitations: Active smokers at surgery had more clonal expansions than non-smokers. Every patient over 26.8% clonality showed endoscopic recurrence.

V shed 3 bases, J shed 7 bases, and the junction held 10 bases outside the gene matches. From germline, CDR1 is SGHRS and CDR2 YFSETQ. The CDR3 covers 16 residues. Profiling relied on immunoSEQ multiplex PCR, and the TCRdb table lists in-frame clones only, not all of them. The repertoire holds about 15,000 clones, with about 80% as singletons. The receptor comes from an adult with Crohn's disease. The specimen sequenced was ileal tissue. The chain is built from TRBV5-1 and TRBJ2-1; 10 bases fit TRBD2. The CDR3 sequence: CASSSSIAGGGNEQFF. CDR3 sequence (DNA): TGCGCCAGCAGCTCCTCGATAGCGGGGGGCGGGAATGAGCAGTTCTTC.